The 23 T cell receptor beta chains below all came from one sample that was sequenced in a study of CXCR3-negative and CXCR3-positive naive CD8 T cells. TRB cDNA was prepared as libraries by UMI-labeled 5' RACE. TCRdb reprocessed the 5' RACE reads and keeps a single row for each CDR3 protein, giving no DNA. This repertoire includes 50,000 to 65,000 distinct CDR3 sequences. Sequencing was performed on memory CD8+ T cells from blood. These receptors were obtained from a human donor in good health. Some clones in this sample may be carry-over from other donors' samples.

V usage is TRBV10-3 and J usage is TRBJ1-1; as DNA is missing, the TRBD1 call by TCRdb cannot be tested. The germline V gene encodes CDR1 ENHRY and CDR2 SYGVKD. This CDR3 has 16 amino acids. CDR3 loop: CAISTPLSTANTEAFF.

The genes are TRBV20-1 and TRBJ1-2; TCRdb picks TRBD1, but there is no DNA to check that call. This CDR3 has 15 residues. Germline values: CDR1 DFQATT, CDR2 SNEGSKA (reference sequence). This CDR3 reads CSASQIQGRNYGYTF.

The chain links TRBV4-3 to TRBJ1-5. CDR1 is LGHNA, CDR2 YSLEER, per germline. The CDR3 extends over 17 amino acids. CDR3 amino acids: CASSQGLGHGENQPQHF.

The V gene is TRBV6-5, the J gene TRBJ2-4; TCRdb gives TRBD2 as the D gene, but with no DNA this cannot be confirmed. The CDR3 extends over 13 amino acids. Germline V gene sequence: CDR1 MNHEY, CDR2 SVGAGI. The CDR3 loop reads CASSSPLAGVLYF.

The chain recombines TRBV25-1 with TRBJ2-1. Germline V gene sequence: CDR1 MGHDK, CDR2 SYGVNS. The CDR3 length is 12 residues. This CDR3 is CASARTYLEQFF.

This chain uses TRBV18 with TRBJ2-7. This CDR3 comprises 13 residues. Germline V gene lookup returns CDR1 KGHSH and CDR2 LQKENI. CDR3 loop: CASSPISINEQYF.

V and J are TRBV4-2 and TRBJ1-1. From germline, CDR1 is LGHNA and CDR2 YNFKEQ. The CDR3 sequence is 13 residues long. This CDR3 reads CASSQSKGTEAFF.

CDR3 sequence: CAGQGKASTDTQYF. The chain joins TRBV25-1 to TRBJ2-3; lacking DNA, the TRBD1 call made by TCRdb goes unchecked. Per germline, CDR1 MGHDK and CDR2 SYGVNS. The CDR3 runs to 14 residues.

The chain employs TRBV29-1 and TRBJ2-3; TCRdb's D gene call, TRBD1, goes unchecked for lack of DNA. The CDR3 runs to 16 residues. Germline V gives CDR1 SQVTM, CDR2 ANQGSEA. The CDR3 sequence is CSVEDGVGRGADTQYF.

The V gene is TRBV20-1, the J gene TRBJ1-5; TCRdb outputs TRBD1, but without DNA this stays unchecked. CDR3 size: 12 residues. CDR1 is DFQATT, CDR2 SNEGSKA, per germline (reference sequence). The CDR3 here is CSARTGDQPQHF.

This chain joins TRBV5-1 and TRBJ1-2; TCRdb's D call of TRBD1 is untestable without DNA. CDR3 length: 14 residues. The V gene's germline CDR1 is SGHRS and CDR2 YFSETQ. The CDR3 sequence is CASSLATGNYGYTF.

The chain couples TRBV12-3 or TRBV12-4 to TRBJ2-1; the D call of TRBD1 rests on TCRdb alone, since no DNA is present to check it. CDR3 length equals 15 residues. The CDR3 spells CASSFLIQGVNEQFF.

V usage is TRBV11-2 and J usage is TRBJ2-1; the TRBD1 assignment by TCRdb is unverifiable without DNA. The germline CDR1 and CDR2 sequences are SGHAT and FQNNGV. The CDR3 totals 15 residues. The CDR3 protein is CASAPLAGANNEQFF.

J is TRBJ2-1 and V is TRBV7-9; the TRBD2 assignment by TCRdb is unverifiable without DNA. Germline assignment: CDR1 SEHNR and CDR2 FQNEAQ (reference sequence). The CDR3 has 15 residues. Here the CDR3 reads CASTPELAGYNEQFF.

The chain couples TRBV7-6 to TRBJ2-7. Germline values: CDR1 SGHVS, CDR2 FNYEAQ. CDR3 length: 13 residues. CDR3 sequence reads: CASSVEVPYEQYF.

The CDR3 sequence is CSVGPGTENTGELFF. The chain is built from TRBV29-1 and TRBJ2-2; TCRdb names TRBD1, which stays unverified in the absence of DNA. The CDR3 loop spans 15 amino acids. CDR1 is SQVTM, CDR2 ANQGSEA, per germline.

The chain links TRBV5-1 to TRBJ2-3. CDR1 SGHRS and CDR2 YFSETQ come from the germline V gene. This CDR3 contains 15 residues. CDR3 sequence reads: CASSLAPDGTDTQYF.

The genes are TRBV6-2 or TRBV6-3 and TRBJ2-7; TCRdb's D gene call, TRBD1, goes unchecked for lack of DNA. Germline loops: CDR1 MNHEY, CDR2 SVGEGT. The CDR3 covers 15 residues. The CDR3 protein is CASSYSGTGPYEQYF.

The chain couples TRBV30 to TRBJ1-1; TCRdb picks TRBD1, but there is no DNA to check that call. The CDR3 totals 13 residues. The germline gives CDR1 GTSNPN, CDR2 SVGIG (reference sequence). The CDR3: CAWRGTGSTEAFF.

The chain uses TRBV27 and TRBJ2-7; the TCRdb D gene call, TRBD1, has no DNA to confirm it. This CDR3 region has 13 residues. Germline loops: CDR1 MNHEY, CDR2 SMNVEV (reference sequence). The CDR3 reads CASSQGSLYEQYF.

CDR3: CASTPGWNTEAFF. The chain employs TRBV12-3 or TRBV12-4 and TRBJ1-1; the D call from TCRdb, TRBD1, cannot be confirmed without DNA. This CDR3 has 13 amino acids.

This chain uses TRBV20-1 with TRBJ2-5; TCRdb lists TRBD2, though no DNA is available to test this call. The CDR3 extends over 15 amino acids. Germline values: CDR1 DFQATT, CDR2 SNEGSKA (reference sequence). The chain's CDR3 is CSARDDASGQETQYF.

The rearrangement uses TRBV20-1 and TRBJ2-1; TCRdb indicates TRBD1, and absent DNA this call remains unverified. The CDR3 spans 15 residues. CDR1 and CDR2 from the germline V gene are DFQATT and SNEGSKA (reference sequence). CDR3 sequence reads: CSAPPSEFSYNEQFF.